A selection of T cell receptor beta chains follows, all from one sample in a study of regulatory T cells in long-lasting Graves disease. Each CDR3 protein is one row after TCRdb ran MiXCR on the multiplex PCR reads. The sample shows approximately 560,000 distinct CDR3 sequences, about 16% of them seen only once. These data were also reused for a study on T cells in Graves' hyperthyroidism and ophthalmopathy.

Sequencing used peripheral blood mononuclear cells (PBMCs), obtained at new diagnosis, from a patient treated with antithyroid drugs. These receptors were collected from a man between 18 and 29 years old with Graves disease. Each CDR3 is given with its conserved first and last residue. D genes are given only for firm matches. Clone size, where shown, is once, few, many, or a class for clones that have expanded.

len	v_gene	abundance	j_gene	d_gene	CDR3nt	CDR3aa
14	TRBV11-2	many	TRBJ1-2	-	TGTGCCAGCAGCTTAGGAGTCAGAGAGGTGGGCTACACCTTC	CASSLGVREVGYTF
16	TRBV12-3/TRBV12-4	many	TRBJ2-1	-	TGTGCCAGCATCCCTCGGCAGGCCCAGGGCTCCAATGAGCAGTTCTTC	CASIPRQAQGSNEQFF
15	TRBV12-3/TRBV12-4	many	TRBJ2-1	-	TGTGCCAGCAGTTCCGGGACACACTCCTACAATGAGCAGTTCTTC	CASSSGTHSYNEQFF
15	TRBV18	-	TRBJ2-3	-	TGTGCCAGCTCACCAGGTTCTGTGGCGGGAGATACGCAGTATTTT	CASSPGSVAGDTQYF
13	TRBV20-1	many	TRBJ2-7	-	TGCAGTGCTAGGAGGGACTCAACGGGCGAGCAGTACTTC	CSARRDSTGEQYF
14	TRBV28	many	TRBJ1-5	TRBD1	TGTGCCAGCAGTGCTCACAGGGGGCCCCAGCCCCAGCATTTT	CASSAHRGPQPQHF
14	TRBV2	many	TRBJ2-7	-	TGTGCCAGCAGTGAAGGCGTCAGGGTCTACGAGCAGTACTTC	CASSEGVRVYEQYF
15	TRBV30	many	TRBJ2-1	TRBD2	TGTGCCTGGACCTTAGGGAGCGGGAGCTACAATGAGCAGTTCTTC	CAWTLGSGSYNEQFF
13	TRBV5-1	-	TRBJ2-7	-	TGCGCCAGCAGCGGTCGACAGGGAGGGGAGCAGTACTTC	CASSGRQGGEQYF
14	TRBV6-5	-	TRBJ1-2	-	TGTGCCAGCAGTTACCGAGGGGAGGTCTATGGCTACACCTTC	CASSYRGEVYGYTF
15	TRBV18	many	TRBJ1-5	-	TGTGCCAGCTCACCCGAGGAAAGGGCCGGTCAGCCCCAGCATTTT	CASSPEERAGQPQHF
12	TRBV7-9	many	TRBJ2-7	-	TGTGCCAGCAGTCACGCGGACGGCGAGCAGTACTTC	CASSHADGEQYF
14	TRBV28	-	TRBJ2-5	-	TGTGCCAGCAGTGAAGAGGCGTACCAAGAGACCCAGTACTTC	CASSEEAYQETQYF
13	TRBV19	-	TRBJ1-2	TRBD1	TGTGCCAGTAGGTGGGACAGGGACTATGGCTACACCTTC	CASRWDRDYGYTF
14	TRBV3-1	-	TRBJ2-7	-	TGTGCCAGCAGCCAAGGGTTCCTAGTCTACGAGCAGTACTTC	CASSQGFLVYEQYF
12	TRBV7-2	-	TRBJ2-1	TRBD2	TGTGCCAGCAGCTCCCAGCGGGAGTGGCAGTTCTTC	CASSSQREWQFF
14	TRBV29-1	few	TRBJ1-1	-	TGCAGCGTTGAGGGACGGTTCATGAACACTGAAGCTTTCTTT	CSVEGRFMNTEAFF
16	TRBV6-2/TRBV6-3	many	TRBJ2-1	TRBD2	TGTGCCAGCAGTGAAGAGGGACTAGCGGGAGTGGCTGAGCAGTTCTTC	CASSEEGLAGVAEQFF
15	TRBV27	few	TRBJ1-5	-	TGTGCCAGCAGCTTGGGGGCAGGGGCCAATCAGCCCCAGCATTTT	CASSLGAGANQPQHF
15	TRBV25-1	many	TRBJ2-5	TRBD2	TGTGCCAGCAGTGAATCGGGACTAGCGCAAGAGACCCAGTACTTC	CASSESGLAQETQYF
14	TRBV20-1	many	TRBJ2-3	TRBD2	TGCAGTGCTAGAGGAACCGGGACTAGAGATACGCAGTATTTT	CSARGTGTRDTQYF
15	TRBV2	many	TRBJ2-3	TRBD1	TGTGCCAGCAGGGCGACAGGGGTCGGGACAGATACGCAGTATTTT	CASRATGVGTDTQYF
14	TRBV5-4	many	TRBJ2-3	TRBD1	TGTGCCAGCAGTTACGACAGGGGCACAGATACGCAGTATTTT	CASSYDRGTDTQYF
13	TRBV5-1	-	TRBJ2-7	-	TGCGCCAGCAGCGAGAGGGAGAGGGGCGAGCAGTACTTC	CASSERERGEQYF
14	TRBV7-8	many	TRBJ2-5	TRBD1	TGTGCCAGCAGCTTGGGGACAGGGGGCGAGACCCAGTACTTC	CASSLGTGGETQYF
13	TRBV20-1	many	TRBJ2-7	-	TGCAGTGCCGGGGGACAAATGGGATACGAGCAGTACTTC	CSAGGQMGYEQYF
18	TRBV7-9	few	TRBJ2-6	-	TGTGCCAGCAGCTATCTACTAGCCTCCAGCTCTGGGGCCAACGTCCTGACTTTC	CASSYLLASSSGANVLTF
14	TRBV5-1	many	TRBJ2-1	-	TGCGCCAGCAGCTTGACAGGGATGGTAGATGAGCAGTTCTTC	CASSLTGMVDEQFF
15	TRBV11-2	-	TRBJ2-7	-	TGTGCCAGCAGCTTGGCCCCCTCCAGTGGTTACGAGCAGTACTTC	CASSLAPSSGYEQYF
13	TRBV10-3	-	TRBJ1-4	-	TGTGCCACCACCGGACAGCCTAATGAAAAACTGTTTTTT	CATTGQPNEKLFF
16	TRBV9	few	TRBJ2-7	TRBD1	TGTGCCAGCAGCACAGGGGCCGGGTTGGAACGCTACGAGCAGTACTTC	CASSTGAGLERYEQYF
16	TRBV5-1	few	TRBJ2-2	TRBD2	TGCGCCAGCAGCGCCGGACTAGCGGGAGATATCGGGGAGCTGTTTTTT	CASSAGLAGDIGELFF
16	TRBV10-3	few	TRBJ2-3	TRBD1	TGTGCCACTGTAGACACTGACAGGGGTAGCACAGATACGCAGTATTTT	CATVDTDRGSTDTQYF
15	TRBV18	-	TRBJ1-5	-	TGTGCCAGCTCACCCCCCGGGACCGAGCGACAGCCCCAGCATTTT	CASSPPGTERQPQHF
16	TRBV3-1	many	TRBJ1-1	TRBD1	TGTGCCAGCAGCCCGACCCGGGGACAGGGAGACACTGAAGCTTTCTTT	CASSPTRGQGDTEAFF
17	TRBV20-1	few	TRBJ2-1	TRBD1	TGCAGTGCTAGAGCCCCCGGGACAGGGGGCGGCGTCAATGAGCAGTTCTTC	CSARAPGTGGGVNEQFF
15	TRBV6-1	many	TRBJ2-3	TRBD1	TGTGCCAGCAGTGAGGGGACAGGGGGCACAGATACGCAGTATTTT	CASSEGTGGTDTQYF
14	TRBV11-2	-	TRBJ2-5	-	TGTGCCAGCAGCGGGCAGGGCCAAAGAGGGACCCAGTACTTC	CASSGQGQRGTQYF
16	TRBV19	few	TRBJ2-7	-	TGTGCCAGTAGTATTCGAGGGAGTCTGGGTACATACGAGCAGTACTTC	CASSIRGSLGTYEQYF
14	TRBV9	-	TRBJ1-2	TRBD1	TGTGCCAGCAGCGCAACGGACAGGGGAGGGGGCTACACCTTC	CASSATDRGGGYTF
11	TRBV20-1	many	TRBJ1-1	-	TGCAGTGCTGGGTTGAACACTGAAGCTTTCTTT	CSAGLNTEAFF
14	TRBV12-3/TRBV12-4	-	TRBJ2-7	-	TGTGCCAGCAGCTACGGGACATTAAACTACGAGCAGTACTTC	CASSYGTLNYEQYF
14	TRBV11-2	many	TRBJ2-7	-	TGTGCCAGCAGCTTAGAGCGGACCGTCTACGAGCAGTACTTC	CASSLERTVYEQYF
15	TRBV19	few	TRBJ1-1	-	TGTGCCAGTAGTAAAGCCTGGGGCGGGAACACTGAAGCTTTCTTT	CASSKAWGGNTEAFF
13	TRBV28	-	TRBJ1-6	-	TGTGCCAGCAGCCGGGACATTAATTCACCCCTCCACTTT	CASSRDINSPLHF